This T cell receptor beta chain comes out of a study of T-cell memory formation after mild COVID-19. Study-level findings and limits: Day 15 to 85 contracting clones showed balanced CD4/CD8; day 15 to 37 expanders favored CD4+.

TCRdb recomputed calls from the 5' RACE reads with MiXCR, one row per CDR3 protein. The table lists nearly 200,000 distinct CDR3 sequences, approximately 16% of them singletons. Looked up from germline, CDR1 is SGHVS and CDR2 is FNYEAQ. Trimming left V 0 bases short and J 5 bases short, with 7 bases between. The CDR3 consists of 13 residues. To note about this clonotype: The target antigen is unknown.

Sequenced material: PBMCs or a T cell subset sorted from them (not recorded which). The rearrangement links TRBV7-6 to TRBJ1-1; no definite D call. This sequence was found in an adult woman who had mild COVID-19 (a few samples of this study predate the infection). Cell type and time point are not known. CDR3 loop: CASSLAGQTEAFF. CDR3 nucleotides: TGTGCCAGCAGCTTAGCGGGTCAGACTGAAGCTTTCTTT.